This T cell receptor (beta chain) is drawn from a study of vaccination effects on CD4 cells after COVID-19 (dated by TCRdb to between 2021 and 2023). For context, the study as a whole: Post-vaccine samples across the study were collected a median of 72 days after the second dose, with a range of 14 to 241. The full study included over 8 COVID-19 convalescent patients and a few SARS-CoV-2-naive healthy vaccine recipients. The Oncomine TCR Beta short-read assay on an Illumina iSeq 100 was used to sequence cultures from other donors in the study. The study compared SARS-CoV-2 spike-specific CD4+ TCR repertoires before and after mRNA vaccination in COVID-19 convalescent patients and infection-naive vaccine recipients. The research as a whole found: Only a small number of convalescent patients were included, and no early post-infection timepoints were available, which limited the study. Among healthy vaccine recipients, nearly all vaccine-induced clones were SARS-CoV-2 mono-reactive, and only 1 of 255 was cross-reactive with common cold coronaviruses. Both infection-induced and vaccine-induced clones contracted markedly at late post-vaccination timepoints, which is consistent with waning T cell responses.

Library preparation used the immunoSEQ multiplex PCR assay. DNA from the cultured, isolated CD4+ T cells was subjected to TCR beta CDR3 sequencing. As for the authors' bioinformatics: The analysis removed non-productive TCR sequences, trimmed reads to the CDR3 region, and retained only CDR3s that were 7 or more amino acids long. Antigen-specific clonotypes were identified using the MANAFEST web app by comparison of expansion in peptide wells against reference cultures. To be called positive, a clone needed expansion at FDR<0.05 compared with the reference and with all other wells, an odds ratio greater than 5, and a frequency greater than 0.1% in two replicate wells. A clonotype was defined as cross-reactive if the clonotype was significantly expanded both in SARS-CoV-2 spike wells and in at least one common cold coronavirus spike condition. CDR3 similarity was assessed by Levenshtein distance with the stringdist R package, and unrooted trees were built with ape in R 3.6.1. TCRdb limited this immuneACCESS table to in-frame rearrangements with V and J called. A share of clones is missing; checked studies link under half to unresolved V genes, and the rest is unexplained. V, J and clone size are taken as reported in that table, and D and trimming were inferred from the DNA itself. This sample comprises fewer than 25,000 clones, approximately 72% of them detected only once. The ten largest account for roughly 10% of the sample.

The CDR3 covers 14 residues, taking in both the cysteine and the phenylalanine. The entry retains the CDR3 DNA only, 42 bases that are in frame from base 1. Here V drops 6 bases and J drops 8 bases, and the junction holds 12 bases not matched to any gene. CDR1 is given as SGHRS and CDR2 as YFSETQ, both from the germline V gene. With regard to this clone: It lacks a known antigen. There are no base qualities to consult, and no much larger clone falls within one base.

The ViraFEST assay stimulated PBMC with viral peptide pools and then used TCR sequencing to identify antigen-specific CD4+ T cell clonotypes by expansion. After more than nine days of culture, CD4+ T cells were isolated with the EasySep CD4+ T cell isolation kit. Participants received two doses of either the BNT162b2 or the mRNA-1273 mRNA SARS-CoV-2 vaccine. None of the healthy vaccine recipients had a prior SARS-CoV-2 infection, which was confirmed by nucleocapsid antibody tests that came back negative both before and after vaccination. Some 1.9 million PBMC per well were cultured with 9 to 10 ug/ml peptides in IMDM containing 5% human AB serum, approximately 9.9 IU/ml IL-2 and gentamicin. Half of the culture medium was replaced with fresh IL-2-containing medium on days 3 and 7. Each peptide stimulation condition was cultured in triplicate wells unless otherwise noted. PBMC were separated from whole blood using Ficoll-Paque Plus gradient centrifugation and were then either cryopreserved at -140C or used fresh. The overlapping peptide pools covered the spike proteins of SARS-CoV-2 as well as those of the common cold coronaviruses HCoV-NL63, HCoV-OC43 and HCoV-229E. Genomic DNA was extracted from cultured CD4+ T cells with the QIAamp micro DNA kit.

The receptor's source is a human donor who received a COVID-19 vaccine. The chain links TRBV5-1 with TRBJ1-2, and 8 bases in between align with TRBD1. This sample comprised CD4+ T cells from PBMCs cultured with HCoV-NL63 spike peptides, obtained after COVID-19 vaccination. What this sample's cell subset or site label stands for: HCoV-NL63 spike overlapping peptide pool stimulation. The CDR3 protein is CASNGQGLGSGYTF. The DNA sequence is TGCGCCAGCAACGGACAGGGCTTAGGGAGCGGCTACACCTTC.